The present entry profiles one T cell receptor beta chain with its context. Sequencing of TCR beta, carried out with a high-throughput approach, was applied to CD8+ and CD4+ T cells from the blood. An amount of RNA that ranged from about 0.45 to 1 ug was reverse transcribed with random hexamers. One entry per CDR3 protein results from TCRdb running MiXCR on the immunoSEQ multiplex PCR reads. The profile shows about 76,000 distinct CDR3 sequences, 75% to 95% of them singletons. The sample originates from a study of CD8 T cells in Susac syndrome. The germline gives CDR1 WNHNN, CDR2 SYGVQD (reference sequence). The CDR3 totals 14 residues. V gave up 6 bases and J gave up 7 bases; unmatched junction bases: 4.

The sample taken for sequencing was CD8+ T cells from PBMCs. The V call is TRBV10-1, the J call TRBJ2-2; TRBD1 agrees at 11 bases. This receptor was identified in a human donor with multiple sclerosis. The CDR3 reads CASRGQGAGGELFF. The CDR3 DNA sequence: TGCGCCAGCAGAGGACAGGGGGCCGGCGGGGAGCTGTTTTTT.